The 4 T cell receptor beta chains reported below all come from one sample, sequenced in a study of T-cell reconstitution after alpha-beta-depleted transplantation in children. The TCRbeta library incorporated unique molecular identifiers. TCRdb called the PCR reads again in MiXCR, with one record for every CDR3 protein. Of more than 500,000 distinct CDR3 sequences in the sample, approximately 10% were seen once. The sample in question was PBMCs, mostly from graft donor cells, obtained 180 days after TCRalphabeta/CD19-depleted stem cell transplant. These receptors all come from a female patient aged 2-9 years who had a stem cell transplant for aplastic anemia, so the T cells may come from the graft donor.

This clonotype was observed a handful of times. The chain employs TRBV20-1 and TRBJ2-2; possible D gene TRBD1, 6 bases. CDR1 DFQATT and CDR2 SNEGSKA come from the germline V gene (reference sequence). V lost 3 bases to trimming and J lost 1 base, with 12 bases between them. This CDR3 region has 15 residues. As DNA, the CDR3 is TGCAGTGCTAGGCCCGGGACATTGAACACCGGGGAGCTGTTTTTT. This gives the protein CSARPGTLNTGELFF.

The chain combines TRBV27 with TRBJ2-3; the match to TRBD2 covers 7 bases. The CDR3 consists of 17 residues. V lost 4 bases, J lost 2 bases, and 12 bases stayed unmatched. Germline values: CDR1 MNHEY, CDR2 SMNVEV (reference sequence). CDR3 DNA sequence: TGTGCCAGCAGTTCCCGACTAGCCGGGGAAAACACAGATACGCAGTATTTT. This encodes CASSSRLAGENTDTQYF.

This clonotype has at least ten counts. The rearrangement uses TRBV12-3 or TRBV12-4 and TRBJ1-1; possibly TRBD1 for D (6 bases). Trimming stripped 4 bases from V and 6 bases from J, with 12 bases between. The CDR3 runs to 13 residues. The CDR3 is CASSSWGGAEAFF. DNA for the CDR3: TGTGCCAGCAGTTCCTGGGGGGGCGCTGAAGCTTTCTTT.

The chain combines TRBV7-2 with TRBJ2-3; tentative D call: TRBD2 (6 bases). Trimming took 0 bases from V and 2 from J, leaving 12 bases between them. Germline V lookup: CDR1 SGHTA, CDR2 FQGNSA. The CDR3 runs to 16 residues. CDR3 sequence: CASSLARTMVTDTQYF. CDR3 DNA sequence: TGTGCCAGCAGCTTAGCCCGGACTATGGTCACAGATACGCAGTATTTT.